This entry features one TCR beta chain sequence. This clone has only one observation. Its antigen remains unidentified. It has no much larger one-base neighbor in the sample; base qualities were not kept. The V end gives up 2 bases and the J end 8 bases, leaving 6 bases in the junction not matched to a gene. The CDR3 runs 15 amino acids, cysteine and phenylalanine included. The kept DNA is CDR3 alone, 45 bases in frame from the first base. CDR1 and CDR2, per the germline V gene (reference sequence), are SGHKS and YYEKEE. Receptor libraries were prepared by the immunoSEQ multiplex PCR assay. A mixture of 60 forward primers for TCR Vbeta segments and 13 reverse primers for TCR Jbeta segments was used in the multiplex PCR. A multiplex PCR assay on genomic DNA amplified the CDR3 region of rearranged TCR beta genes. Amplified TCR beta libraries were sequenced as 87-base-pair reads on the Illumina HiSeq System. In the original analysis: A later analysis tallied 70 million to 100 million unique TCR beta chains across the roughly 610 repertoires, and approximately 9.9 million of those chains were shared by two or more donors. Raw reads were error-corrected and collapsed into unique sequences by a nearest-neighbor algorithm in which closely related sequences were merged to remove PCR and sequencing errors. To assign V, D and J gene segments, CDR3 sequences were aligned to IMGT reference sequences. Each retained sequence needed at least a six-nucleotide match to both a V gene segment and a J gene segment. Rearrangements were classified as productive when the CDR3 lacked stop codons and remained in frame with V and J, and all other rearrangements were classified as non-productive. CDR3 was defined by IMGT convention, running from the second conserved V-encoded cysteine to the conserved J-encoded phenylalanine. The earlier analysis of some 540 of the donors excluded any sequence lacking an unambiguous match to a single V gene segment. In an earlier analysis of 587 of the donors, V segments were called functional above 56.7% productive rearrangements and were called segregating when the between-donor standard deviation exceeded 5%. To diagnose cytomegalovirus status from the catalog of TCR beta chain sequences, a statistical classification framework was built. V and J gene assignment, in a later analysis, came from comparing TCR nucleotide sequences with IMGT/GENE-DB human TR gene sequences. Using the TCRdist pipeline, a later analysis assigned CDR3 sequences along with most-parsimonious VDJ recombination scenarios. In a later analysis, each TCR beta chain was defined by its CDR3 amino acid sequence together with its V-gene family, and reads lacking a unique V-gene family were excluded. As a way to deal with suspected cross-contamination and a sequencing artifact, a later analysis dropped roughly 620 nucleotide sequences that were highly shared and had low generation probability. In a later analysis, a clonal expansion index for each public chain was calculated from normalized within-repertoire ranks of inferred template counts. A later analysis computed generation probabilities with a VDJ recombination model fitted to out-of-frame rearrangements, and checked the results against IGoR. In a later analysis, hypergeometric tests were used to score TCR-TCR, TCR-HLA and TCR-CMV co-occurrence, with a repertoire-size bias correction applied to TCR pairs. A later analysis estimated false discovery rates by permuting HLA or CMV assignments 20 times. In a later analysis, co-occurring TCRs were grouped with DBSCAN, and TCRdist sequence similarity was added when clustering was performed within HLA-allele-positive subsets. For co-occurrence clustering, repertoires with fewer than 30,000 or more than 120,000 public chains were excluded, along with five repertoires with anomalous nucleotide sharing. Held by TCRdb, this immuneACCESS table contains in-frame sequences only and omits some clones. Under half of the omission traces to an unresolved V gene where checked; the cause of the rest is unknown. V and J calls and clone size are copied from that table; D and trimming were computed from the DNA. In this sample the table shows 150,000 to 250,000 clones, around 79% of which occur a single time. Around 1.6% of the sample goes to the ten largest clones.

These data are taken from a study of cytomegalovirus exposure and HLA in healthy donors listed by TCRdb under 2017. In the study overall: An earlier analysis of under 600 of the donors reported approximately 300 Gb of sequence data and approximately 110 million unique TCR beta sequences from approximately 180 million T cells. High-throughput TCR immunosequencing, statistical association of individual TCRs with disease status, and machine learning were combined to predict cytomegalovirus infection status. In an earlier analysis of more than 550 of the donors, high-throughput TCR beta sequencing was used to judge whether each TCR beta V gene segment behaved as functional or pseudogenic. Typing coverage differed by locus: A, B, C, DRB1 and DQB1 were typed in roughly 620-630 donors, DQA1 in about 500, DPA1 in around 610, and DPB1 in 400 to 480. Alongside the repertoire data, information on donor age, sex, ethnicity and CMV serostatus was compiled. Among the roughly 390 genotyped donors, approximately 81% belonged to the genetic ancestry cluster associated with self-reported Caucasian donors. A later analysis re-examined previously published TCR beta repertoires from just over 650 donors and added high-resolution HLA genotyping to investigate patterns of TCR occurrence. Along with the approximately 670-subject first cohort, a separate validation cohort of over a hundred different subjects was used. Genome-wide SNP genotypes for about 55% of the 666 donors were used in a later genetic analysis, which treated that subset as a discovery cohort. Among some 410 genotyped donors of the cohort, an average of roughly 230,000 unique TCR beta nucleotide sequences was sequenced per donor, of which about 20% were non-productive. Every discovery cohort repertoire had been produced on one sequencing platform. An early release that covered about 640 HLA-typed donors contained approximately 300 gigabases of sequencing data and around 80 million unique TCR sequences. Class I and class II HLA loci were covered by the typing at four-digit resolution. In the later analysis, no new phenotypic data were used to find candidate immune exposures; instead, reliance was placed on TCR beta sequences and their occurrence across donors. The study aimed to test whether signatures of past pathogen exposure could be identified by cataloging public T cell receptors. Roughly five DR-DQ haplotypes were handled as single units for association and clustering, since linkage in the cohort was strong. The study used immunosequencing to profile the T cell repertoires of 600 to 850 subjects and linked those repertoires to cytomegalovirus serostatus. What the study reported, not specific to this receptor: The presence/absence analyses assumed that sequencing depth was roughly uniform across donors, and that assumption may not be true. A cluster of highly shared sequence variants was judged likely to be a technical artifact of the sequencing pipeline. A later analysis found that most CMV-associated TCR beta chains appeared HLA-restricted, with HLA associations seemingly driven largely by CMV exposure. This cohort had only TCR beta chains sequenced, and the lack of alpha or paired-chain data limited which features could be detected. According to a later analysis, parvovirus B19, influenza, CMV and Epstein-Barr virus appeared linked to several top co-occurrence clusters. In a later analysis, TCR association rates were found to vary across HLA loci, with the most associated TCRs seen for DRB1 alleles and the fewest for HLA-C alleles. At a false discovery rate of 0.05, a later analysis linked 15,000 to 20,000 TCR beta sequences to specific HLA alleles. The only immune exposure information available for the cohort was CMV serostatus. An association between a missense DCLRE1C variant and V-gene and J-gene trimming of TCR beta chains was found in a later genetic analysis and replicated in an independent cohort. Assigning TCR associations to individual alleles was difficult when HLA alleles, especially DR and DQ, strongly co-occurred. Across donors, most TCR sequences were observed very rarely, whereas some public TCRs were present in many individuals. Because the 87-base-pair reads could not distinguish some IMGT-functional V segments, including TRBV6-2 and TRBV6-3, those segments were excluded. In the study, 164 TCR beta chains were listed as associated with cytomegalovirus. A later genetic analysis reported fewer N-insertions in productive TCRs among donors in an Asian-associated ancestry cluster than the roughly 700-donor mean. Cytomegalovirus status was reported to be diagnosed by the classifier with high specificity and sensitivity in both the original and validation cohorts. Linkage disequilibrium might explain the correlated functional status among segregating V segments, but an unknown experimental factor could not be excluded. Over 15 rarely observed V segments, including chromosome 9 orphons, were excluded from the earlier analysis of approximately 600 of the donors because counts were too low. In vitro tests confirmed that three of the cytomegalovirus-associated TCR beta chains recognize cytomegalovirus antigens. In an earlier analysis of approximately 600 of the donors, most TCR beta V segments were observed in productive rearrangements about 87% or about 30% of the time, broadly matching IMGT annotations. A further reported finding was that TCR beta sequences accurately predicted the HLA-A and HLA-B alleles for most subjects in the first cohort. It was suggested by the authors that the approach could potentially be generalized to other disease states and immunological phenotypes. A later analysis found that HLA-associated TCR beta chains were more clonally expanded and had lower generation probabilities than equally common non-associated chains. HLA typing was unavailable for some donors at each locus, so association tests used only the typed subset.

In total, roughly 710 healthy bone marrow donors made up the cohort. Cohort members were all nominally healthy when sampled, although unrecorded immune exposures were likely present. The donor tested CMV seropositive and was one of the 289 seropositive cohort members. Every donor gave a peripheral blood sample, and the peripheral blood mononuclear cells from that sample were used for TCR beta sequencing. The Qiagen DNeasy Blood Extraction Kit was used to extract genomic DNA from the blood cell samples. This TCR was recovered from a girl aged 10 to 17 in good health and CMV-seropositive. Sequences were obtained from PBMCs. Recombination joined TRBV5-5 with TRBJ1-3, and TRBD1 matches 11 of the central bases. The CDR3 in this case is CASSLRTGGAYTIYF. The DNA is TGTGCCAGCAGCTTACGGACAGGGGGCGCGTACACCATATATTTT.